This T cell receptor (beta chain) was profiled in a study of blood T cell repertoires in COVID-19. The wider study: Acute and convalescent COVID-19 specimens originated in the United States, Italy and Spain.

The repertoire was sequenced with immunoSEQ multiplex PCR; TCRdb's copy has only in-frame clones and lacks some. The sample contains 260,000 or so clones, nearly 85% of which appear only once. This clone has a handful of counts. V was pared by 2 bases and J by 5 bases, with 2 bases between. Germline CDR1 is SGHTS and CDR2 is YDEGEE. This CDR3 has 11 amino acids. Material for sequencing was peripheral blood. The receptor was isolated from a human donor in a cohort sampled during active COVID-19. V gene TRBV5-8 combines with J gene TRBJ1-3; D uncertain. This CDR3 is CASSFRNTIYF. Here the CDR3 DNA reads TGTGCCAGCAGCTTCAGAAACACCATATATTTT.